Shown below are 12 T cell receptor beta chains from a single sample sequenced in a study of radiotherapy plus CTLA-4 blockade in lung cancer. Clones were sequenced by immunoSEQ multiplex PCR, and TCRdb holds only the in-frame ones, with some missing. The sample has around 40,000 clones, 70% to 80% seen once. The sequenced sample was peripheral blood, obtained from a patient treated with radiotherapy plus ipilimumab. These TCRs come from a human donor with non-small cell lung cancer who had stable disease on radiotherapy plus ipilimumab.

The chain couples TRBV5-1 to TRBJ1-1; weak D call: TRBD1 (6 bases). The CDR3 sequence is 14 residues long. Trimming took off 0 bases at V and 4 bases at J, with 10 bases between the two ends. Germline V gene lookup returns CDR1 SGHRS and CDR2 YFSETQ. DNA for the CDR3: TGCGCCAGCAGCTTGGCAGGGGTAAGCACTGAAGCTTTCTTT. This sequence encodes CASSLAGVSTEAFF.

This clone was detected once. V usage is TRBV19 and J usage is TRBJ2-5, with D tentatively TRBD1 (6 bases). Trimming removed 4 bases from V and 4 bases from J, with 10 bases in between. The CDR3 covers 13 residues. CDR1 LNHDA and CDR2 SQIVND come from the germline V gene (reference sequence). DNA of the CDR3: TGTGCCAGTAGTACTGGGACATTAGAGACCCAGTACTTC. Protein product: CASSTGTLETQYF.

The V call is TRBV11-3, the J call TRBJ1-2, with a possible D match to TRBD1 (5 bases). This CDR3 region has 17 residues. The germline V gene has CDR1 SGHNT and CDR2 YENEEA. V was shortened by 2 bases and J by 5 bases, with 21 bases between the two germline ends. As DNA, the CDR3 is TGTGCCAGCAGCTTATTGAGACGCGACAGCCCTACTTATGGCTACACCTTC. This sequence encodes CASSLLRRDSPTYGYTF.

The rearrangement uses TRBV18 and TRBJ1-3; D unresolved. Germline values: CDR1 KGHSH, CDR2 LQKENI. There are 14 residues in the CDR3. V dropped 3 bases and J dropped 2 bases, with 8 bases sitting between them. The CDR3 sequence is CASSPSTAGNTIYF. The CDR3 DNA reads TGTGCCAGCTCACCGTCGACTGCTGGAAACACCATATATTTT.

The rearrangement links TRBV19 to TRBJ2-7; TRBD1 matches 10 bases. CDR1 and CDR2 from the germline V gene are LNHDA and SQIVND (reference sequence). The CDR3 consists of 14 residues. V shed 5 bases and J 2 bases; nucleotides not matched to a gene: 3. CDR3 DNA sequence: TGTGCCAGTAGTCTAGGGACAGGGGCCTACGAGCAGTACTTC. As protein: CASSLGTGAYEQYF.

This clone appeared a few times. CDR3 bases: TGTGCCAGCAGCGCTCGCAGGGGGACGAGCTCCTACGAGCAGTACTTC. It yields the protein CASSARRGTSSYEQYF. V and J are TRBV9 and TRBJ2-7; TRBD1 matches 7 bases. V trimming: 3 bases; J trimming: 0 bases; junction bases outside the gene matches: 9. From germline, CDR1 is SGDLS and CDR2 YYNGEE. The length of the CDR3 is 16 residues.

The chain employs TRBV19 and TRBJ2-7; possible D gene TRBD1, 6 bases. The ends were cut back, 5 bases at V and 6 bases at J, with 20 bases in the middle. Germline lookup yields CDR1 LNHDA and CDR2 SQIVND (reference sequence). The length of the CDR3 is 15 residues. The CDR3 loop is CASSPSGNLRGEQYF. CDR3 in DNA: TGTGCCAGTAGTCCATCCGGGAACCTCAGGGGCGAGCAGTACTTC.

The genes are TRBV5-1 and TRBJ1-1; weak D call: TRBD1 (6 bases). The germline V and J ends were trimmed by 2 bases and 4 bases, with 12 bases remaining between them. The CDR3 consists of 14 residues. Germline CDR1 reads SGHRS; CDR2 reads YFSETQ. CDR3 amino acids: CASSFAQGGTEAFF. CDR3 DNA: TGCGCCAGCAGCTTCGCACAGGGCGGCACTGAAGCTTTCTTT.

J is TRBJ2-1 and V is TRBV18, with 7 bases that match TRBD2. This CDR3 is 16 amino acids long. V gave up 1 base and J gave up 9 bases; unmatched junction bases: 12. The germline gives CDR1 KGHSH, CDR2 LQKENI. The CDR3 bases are TGTGCCAGCTCACCACGGGGGGGACCCCCTCAAGGTGAGCAGTTCTTC. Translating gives CASSPRGGPPQGEQFF.

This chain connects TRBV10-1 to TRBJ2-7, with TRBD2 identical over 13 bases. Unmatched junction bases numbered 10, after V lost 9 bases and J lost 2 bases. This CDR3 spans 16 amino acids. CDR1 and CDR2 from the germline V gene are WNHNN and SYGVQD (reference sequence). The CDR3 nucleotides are TGCGCCAGGAAAAAACTAGCGGGGGGGCCGACCTACGAGCAGTACTTC. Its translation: CARKKLAGGPTYEQYF.

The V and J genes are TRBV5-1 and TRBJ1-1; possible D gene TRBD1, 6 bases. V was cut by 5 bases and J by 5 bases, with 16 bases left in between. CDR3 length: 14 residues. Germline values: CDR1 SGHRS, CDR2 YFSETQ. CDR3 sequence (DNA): TGCGCCAGCAGAGAGGGGGTGCGGGGGACTGAAGCTTTCTTT. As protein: CASREGVRGTEAFF.

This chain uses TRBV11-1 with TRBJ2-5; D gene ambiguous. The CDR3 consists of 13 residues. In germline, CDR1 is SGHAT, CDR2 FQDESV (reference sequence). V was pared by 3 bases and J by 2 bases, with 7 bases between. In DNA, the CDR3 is TGTGCCAGCAGCTTTGGGCTGCAAGAGACCCAGTACTTC. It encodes CASSFGLQETQYF.